Following are 14 T cell receptor beta chains from one sample sequenced in a study of tumor-infiltrating lymphocytes in primary liver carcinoma (dated by TCRdb to 2016 to 2017). Total RNA and DNA were co-extracted without cell sorting from around 20-30 mg of bulk tissue using the AllPrep DNA/RNA mini kit. The run used an Illumina HiSeq 2500. Using a constant-region primer and ProtoScript II reverse transcriptase, TCRbeta-specific cDNA was reverse-transcribed from around 520 ng total RNA. Three nested multiplex PCR rounds, following a slightly modified ARM-PCR procedure, were used to build the TCRbeta libraries. Multiplex TRBV1-TRBV30 forward primers and a Cbeta reverse primer were used in the first two PCR rounds, each of which was run for 9 to 11 cycles. The raw public data were reprocessed by TCRdb itself: fastp quality trimming at Q25, MiXCR clonotype calling, in-frame beta chains only. Duplicate CDR3 protein sequences are folded into a single record with the most common DNA and genes. For this sample there are 20,000 to 25,000 distinct CDR3 sequences; roughly 70% appear just once. Roughly 43% of the sample lies in the top ten.

Sample: liver tumor tissue from sampling region 1. Sample cell subset or site, as interpreted from the label and publication: tumor region T1, superior pole. Source of these receptors: a man aged 35 to 55 with primary liver carcinoma and hepatitis B virus infection.

The rearrangement uses TRBV6-5 and TRBJ1-2; D is unclear. Deletions cut 8 bases from V and 11 bases from J, with 15 bases between. Germline assignment: CDR1 MNHEY and CDR2 SVGAGI. The CDR3 is 11 amino acids. The CDR3 here is CASLGSEAYTF. The CDR3, as DNA: TGTGCCAGCTTGGGTTCTGAAGCTTACACCTTC.

For this clonotype: A junction boundary mismatches the germline segment, possibly from a read error. CDR3 nucleotides: TGCGCCAGCAACTTGGGGGAGTGGATAGCTCGGACAGGGGGCCCGGGAGTGGATTACGAGCAGTACTTC. Encoded protein: CASNLGEWIARTGGPGVDYEQYF. J is TRBJ2-7 and V is TRBV5-1; 11 bases fit TRBD1. CDR3 size: 23 residues. Germline loops: CDR1 SGHRS, CDR2 YFSETQ.

This clonotype occurred once. This likely comes from a read error, as the CDR3 has no conserved phenylalanine or tryptophan at its end. CDR3 loop: CASNSSGQSLTEAFS. The CDR3, as DNA: TGCGCCAGCAACTCTTCCGGACAGTCGTTGACTGAAGCTTTCTCT. The J gene is TRBJ1-1, the V gene TRBV5-1; perhaps TRBD1 as D (6 bases). V gave up 6 bases and J gave up 5 bases, with 20 bases separating them. Germline CDR1 SGHRS, CDR2 YFSETQ. The CDR3 is made up of 15 amino acids.

Regarding this clonotype: This sequence may be a read error, since a much larger clone differs from it by one base. The rearrangement uses TRBV2 and TRBJ2-4; TRBD2 might be the D (5 bases). Trimming pared 6 bases from V and 0 bases from J, leaving 12 bases between. Germline V gives CDR1 SNHLY, CDR2 FYNNEI. The CDR3 consists of 15 residues. CDR3 loop: CASSTGNIAKNIQYF. The CDR3 nucleotides are TGTGCCAGCAGCACGGGAAATATAGCCAAAAACATTCAGTACTTC.

Worth noting for this clonotype: A read error may account for a junction end that differs from germline. V gene TRBV4-3 combines with J gene TRBJ2-2; weak D call: TRBD2 (5 bases). Germline CDR1 reads LGHNA; CDR2 reads YSLEER. The CDR3 has 16 residues. The CDR3 reads CASSQNPKGNPGELFF. The CDR3 nucleotides read TGCGCCAGCAGTCAAAACCCAAAAGGAAACCCCGGGGAGCTCTTTTTT.

A word on this clonotype: Here the CDR3 omits its conserved ending phenylalanine or tryptophan, so a read error is the likely source. This chain connects TRBV5-1 to TRBJ2-3; 9 bases match TRBD2. This CDR3 is built from 16 residues. The germline V gene has CDR1 SGHRS and CDR2 YFSETQ. CDR3 DNA sequence: TGCGCCGGCAGCTTAGGAGCGGGGGGTTGGGGAGATACGCAGTATTTA. Translation: CAGSLGAGGWGDTQYL.

A word on this clonotype: At one of its ends the junction is not consistent with the germline gene, which may arise from a read error. This chain joins TRBV11-3 and TRBJ2-7; D is unresolved. CDR3 length: 12 residues. Germline CDR1 SGHNT, CDR2 YENEEA. The chain's CDR3 is CAIQRLTYEQCF. Here the CDR3 DNA reads TGTGCCATCCAACGGCTGACCTACGAGCAGTGCTTC.

As concerns this clonotype: A junction boundary mismatches the germline segment, possibly from a read error. This chain connects TRBV11-2 to TRBJ2-1, with D unclear. Germline V lookup: CDR1 SGHAT, CDR2 FQNNGV. CDR3 length equals 14 residues. The CDR3 sequence: CASSLYQLVNGQFF. CDR3 nucleotides: TGTGCCAGCAGCTTATACCAGCTAGTTAATGGGCAGTTCTTC.

As concerns this clonotype: One junction end does not reproduce the germline sequence, and a read error may be involved. V gene TRBV29-1 combines with J gene TRBJ2-3; either TRBD1 or TRBD2 may fit D (5 bases each). This CDR3 has 15 amino acids. Germline CDR1 and CDR2: SQVTM and ANQGSEA. The CDR3 here is CSVPGTSGFTDTQYF. The CDR3 DNA follows: TGCAGCGTTCCCGGGACCAGCGGATTCACAGATACACAGTATTTT.

This chain links TRBV7-9 with TRBJ1-2; D call uncertain. Looked up from germline, CDR1 is SEHNR and CDR2 is FQNEAQ (reference sequence). This CDR3 comprises 16 residues. Trimming left V 9 bases short and J 5 bases short, with 25 bases between. CDR3 DNA: TGTGCCAGTGGCCCCGAGGGCAGACTGTCCCAGTATGGCTACACCTTC. Residues: CASGPEGRLSQYGYTF.

On this clonotype: Without the conserved terminal phenylalanine or tryptophan, this CDR3 likely stems from a read error. This chain uses TRBV6-2 or TRBV6-3 with TRBJ1-5; TRBD1 matches 7 bases. The germline V gene has CDR1 MNHEY and CDR2 SVGEGT. The CDR3 spans 17 residues. For the CDR3, the DNA is TGTGTCAGCACCCTTACAGAGGGGGCGTATAGCAATCAGCCCCAGCATCTT. This codes for CVSTLTEGAYSNQPQHL.

A word on this clonotype: Germline and junction disagree at one end, which may indicate a read error. V and J are TRBV4-3 and TRBJ2-7; D perhaps matches TRBD2 (6 bases). The CDR3 spans 15 residues. Germline V gene data show CDR1 as LGHNA and CDR2 as YSLEER. The CDR3 region is CASSQDRETPYEHYF. In DNA, the CDR3 is TGCGCCAGCAGCCAAGACCGGGAGACTCCCTACGAGCATTATTTC.

Notes on this clonotype: It is likely a read error, because the conserved phenylalanine at the end of the CDR3 is missing. J is TRBJ2-3 and V is TRBV4-2, with TRBD2 identical over 10 bases. The germline CDR1 and CDR2 sequences are LGHNA and YNFKEQ. This CDR3 contains 18 residues. CDR3 amino acids: CARSQVAPLAGATDTQYS. CDR3 nucleotide sequence: TGTGCCAGGAGCCAAGTGGCGCCTCTAGCGGGAGCGACAGATACGCAGTATTCT.

This chain joins TRBV4-2 and TRBJ2-3; possible D gene TRBD2, 5 bases. This CDR3 contains 18 residues. V was cut by 6 bases and J by 3 bases, with 25 bases left in between. CDR1 LGHNA and CDR2 YNFKEQ come from the germline V gene. This chain's CDR3 is CASSQMALLMGATDTQYF. The CDR3 DNA follows: TGTGCCAGCAGTCAAATGGCGCTTCTAATGGGAGCGACAGATACGCAGTATTTT.